This T cell receptor beta chain is from a study of STAT5B mutations in CD4+ large granular lymphocyte leukemia. Overall study findings and caveats: Approximately 25% of private leukemic clonotypes occurred rarely in other patients' non-leukemic repertoires. Without HLA matching, higher CD4+ than CD8+ T-LGLL clonality could reflect small sample size.

Buffy coats from healthy blood donors served as controls. A note on this clone: Its antigen is as yet unknown.

This CDR3 contains 16 residues. V was cut by 6 bases and J by 4 bases, with 19 bases left in between. Per the germline V gene, CDR1 is LNHDA and CDR2 is SQIVND (reference sequence). Sequencing was at survey level. Repertoires were generated with immunoSEQ multiplex PCR, while TCRdb's copy carries only in-frame clones and drops some. The data show 30,000 to 40,000 clones, approximately 88% seen once. Source material: CD4+ T cells from blood buffy coats. The rearrangement links TRBV19 to TRBJ2-4; D might be TRBD1 or TRBD2, each matching 7 bases. The TCR originated in a human donor in good health. The CDR3 here is CASRLPGEGAKNIQYF. In DNA, the CDR3 is TGTGCCAGTAGACTCCCGGGGGAGGGGGCAAAAAACATTCAGTACTTC.